This T cell receptor beta chain was recovered during a study of T cells after yellow fever vaccination. The study's findings and limits: Detected again after the booster were most primary-vaccination clones, at 95% to 98% CD4 and approximately 87% CD8. Just a small share of clonotypes turned up in the CD4 compartment as well as the CD8 compartment.

From germline, CDR1 is LGHNA and CDR2 YSLEER. The V gene end was trimmed by 3 bases and the J gene end by 0 bases; junction bases not matched to a gene: 6. The CDR3 contains 16 residues. A process of 5'RACE template switching, which added a universal primer site and UMIs, was used to make TCR cDNA. TCRdb reprocessed the 5' RACE reads with MiXCR, giving one entry per CDR3 protein. The sample includes 250,000 to 400,000 distinct CDR3 sequences, approximately 4.5% of them seen just once. Comment on this clonotype: Its specificity is unknown.

The J gene is TRBJ2-3, the V gene TRBV4-3; 7 positions match TRBD1. This receptor was taken from a man between 18 and 29 years old who received the YFV17D yellow fever vaccine. Material: PBMCs, obtained 15 days after the yellow fever booster vaccination. The CDR3 spells CASSQLQGSSTDTQYF. In nucleotides, the CDR3 is TGCGCCAGCAGCCAGTTACAGGGGTCTAGCACAGATACGCAGTATTTT.